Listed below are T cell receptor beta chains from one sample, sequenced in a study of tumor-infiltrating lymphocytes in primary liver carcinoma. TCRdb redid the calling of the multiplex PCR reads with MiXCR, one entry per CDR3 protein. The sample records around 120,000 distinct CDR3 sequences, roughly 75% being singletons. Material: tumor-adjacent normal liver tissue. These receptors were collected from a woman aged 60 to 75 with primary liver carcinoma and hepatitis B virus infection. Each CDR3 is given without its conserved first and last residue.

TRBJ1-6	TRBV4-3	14	ASSSWDRGRNSPLH
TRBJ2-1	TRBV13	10	ASSRRDNEQF
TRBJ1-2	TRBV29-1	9	SVEVQGGYT
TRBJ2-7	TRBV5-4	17	ASSSMLSGLAGSMYEQY
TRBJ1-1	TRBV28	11	ASRTGVWTEAF
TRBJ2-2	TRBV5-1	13	ASSTRTGRPGELF
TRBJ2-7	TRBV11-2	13	VNSFKATTGYEQY
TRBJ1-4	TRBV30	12	AWSADVRNEKLF
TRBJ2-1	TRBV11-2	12	AGSLAGGPLEQL
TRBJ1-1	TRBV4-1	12	ASIPRVRGTGAF
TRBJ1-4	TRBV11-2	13	ASSFEGCENEKLF
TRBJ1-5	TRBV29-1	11	SVGTGLNQPQH
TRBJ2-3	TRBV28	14	ASSLWREGSTDTQY
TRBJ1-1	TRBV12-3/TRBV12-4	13	AISYNVGGATEAF
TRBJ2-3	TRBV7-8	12	ASSLGSKADTQY
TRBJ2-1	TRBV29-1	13	SVEGRGSSNNGQF
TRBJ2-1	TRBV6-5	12	ANCRRSSYNEQF
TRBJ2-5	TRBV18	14	ASSPGKLAGVETQY
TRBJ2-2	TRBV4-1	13	ASSQEGGRTGELF
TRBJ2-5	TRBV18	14	ASSPRTGAAQETQY
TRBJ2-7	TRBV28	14	ASSPPGREGFYEQY
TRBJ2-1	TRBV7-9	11	GSSPVGVGEQF
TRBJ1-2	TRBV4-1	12	ASSHDALSYGYT
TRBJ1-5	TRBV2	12	ASSRQNSNQPQH
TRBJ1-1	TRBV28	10	ASSLAEVRVF
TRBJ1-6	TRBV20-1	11	SVEGQGNSLLH
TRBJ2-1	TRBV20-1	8	SARVNEQF
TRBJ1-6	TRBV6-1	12	ASSPTGEGSPLH
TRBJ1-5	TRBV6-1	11	ASRTGSNQPQH
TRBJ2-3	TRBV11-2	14	ASSLGIQRSADTRY
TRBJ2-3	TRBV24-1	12	ATSGTGGADMQY
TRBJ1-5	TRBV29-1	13	SGSSEPGVYQPQH
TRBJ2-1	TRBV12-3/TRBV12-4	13	ASSKSGASYNEQF
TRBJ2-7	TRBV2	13	ASSEAWTAPYEQY
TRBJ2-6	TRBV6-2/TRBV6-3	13	ASSYGGLGANVLT
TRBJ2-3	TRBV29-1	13	SVVFSGRSTDTQY
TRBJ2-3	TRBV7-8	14	VSSPPGTGIPDTQY
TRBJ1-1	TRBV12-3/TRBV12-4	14	AKLGGGMSSDAEAF
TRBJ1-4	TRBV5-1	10	ASNGRNGKLF
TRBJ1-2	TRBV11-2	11	ASSIGAGSGYT
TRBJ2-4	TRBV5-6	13	ASNPMGLAENIQY
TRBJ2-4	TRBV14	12	AGSQHLAKNIQY
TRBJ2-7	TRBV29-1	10	SLEGTGDEQN
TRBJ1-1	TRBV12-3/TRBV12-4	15	ASLSNRGFSRDTEAF
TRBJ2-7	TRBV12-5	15	ASGLATPGTSCSKQY
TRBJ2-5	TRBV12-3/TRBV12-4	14	VSRLTGLGDRETQY
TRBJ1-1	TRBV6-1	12	ASIAPRANTEPF
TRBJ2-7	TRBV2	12	ASSAQMTVYEQY
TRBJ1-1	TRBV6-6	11	ANSLQELTEAF
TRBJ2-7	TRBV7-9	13	ASSLFPRRSHEQY
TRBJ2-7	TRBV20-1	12	SARDRRVSYEQY
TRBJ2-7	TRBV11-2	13	ASSFLQGPSYEQY
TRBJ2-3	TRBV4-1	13	ASSQNRRSTDTQY